This T cell receptor (beta chain) was obtained from a study of OX40 agonist ivuxolimab in advanced cancers. Study-level information: Intravenous ivuxolimab at 0.01 to 10 mg/kg was given to patients every 2 weeks. A mean age of roughly 62 years, range roughly 23 to 79, was recorded, and more than 80% were male.

Study-level results: Dose levels from 0.1 to 3.0 mg/kg saw CD4+ and CD8+ blood T cells expand clonally by week 6.

Assay: immunoSEQ multiplex PCR; the TCRdb copy retains only in-frame clones and omits some. The data contain about 43,000 clones, approximately 84% of them singletons. Autoimmune disease history or systemic immunosuppression barred patients. This clone showed up just once. As yet, its antigen is unknown. Sequenced here: CD4+ or CD8+ T cells sorted from blood, sampled in a trial of the OX40 agonist ivuxolimab. This TCR was sampled from an adult with an advanced solid tumor such as melanoma, head and neck, liver or kidney cancer.

CDR3 region: CATKGGYNQPQHF. The CDR3 region has the DNA TGTGCCACCAAGGGAGGCTACAATCAGCCCCAGCATTTT. The chain combines TRBV27 with TRBJ1-5; D unresolved. V was shortened by 10 bases and J by 3 bases, with 13 bases between the two germline ends. CDR3 size: 13 residues. Germline V gives CDR1 MNHEY, CDR2 SMNVEV (reference sequence).